The 8 T cell receptor beta chains reported below all come from one sample, sequenced in a study of monozygotic twins with inflammatory bowel disease. TCRdb reworked the 5' RACE reads into one entry per CDR3 protein, no DNA. The sample table sets out about 160,000 distinct CDR3 sequences. The sample was blood. These receptors all come from a human donor with ulcerative colitis or Crohn's disease, or a healthy co-twin of an affected twin (not recorded which).

The genes are TRBV3-1 and TRBJ2-7. The CDR3 is made up of 12 amino acids. Per the germline V gene, CDR1 is LGHDT and CDR2 is YNNKEL (reference sequence). CDR3 loop: CASSQGLYEQYF.

The chain has TRBV4-2 and TRBJ2-1; TCRdb designates TRBD1, a call that cannot be tested without DNA. This CDR3 is built from 17 residues. Germline V gives CDR1 LGHNA, CDR2 YNFKEQ. The CDR3 is CASSARGGGAAYNEQFF.

The chain uses TRBV20-1 and TRBJ1-5. The CDR3 extends over 16 amino acids. Germline loops: CDR1 DFQATT, CDR2 SNEGSKA (reference sequence). CDR3 sequence: CSAEGGVGRGNQPQHF.

V gene TRBV27 combines with J gene TRBJ1-1. This CDR3 region has 17 residues. In germline, CDR1 is MNHEY, CDR2 SMNVEV (reference sequence). Here the CDR3 reads CASSSQGLRPANTEAFF.

The chain employs TRBV10-1 and TRBJ2-7; checking the TCRdb D call of TRBD1 is not possible without DNA. The CDR3 length is 14 residues. Germline V gene lookup returns CDR1 WNHNN and CDR2 SYGVQD (reference sequence). The CDR3 loop is CASSESQGYWEQYF.

The gene calls are TRBV7-9 and TRBJ1-1; the D gene TCRdb calls, TRBD1, cannot be checked with no DNA. From germline, CDR1 is SEHNR and CDR2 FQNEAQ (reference sequence). The CDR3 extends over 15 amino acids. Here the CDR3 reads CASSFTPGMNTEAFF.

The V call is TRBV12-3 or TRBV12-4, the J call TRBJ2-4; TCRdb picks TRBD1, but there is no DNA to check that call. CDR3 length: 17 residues. The CDR3: CASSPLLSLLAKNIQYF.

The CDR3 region is CATNDPLATTGELFF. The chain is built from TRBV24-1 and TRBJ2-2; TCRdb gives TRBD1 as the D gene, but with no DNA this cannot be confirmed. Germline CDR1 reads KGHDR; CDR2 reads SFDVKD. This CDR3 contains 15 residues.